This TCR beta chain comes out of a study of control samples from healthy donors and cancer patients. The V gene end was trimmed by 6 bases and the J gene end by 5 bases; junction bases not matched to a gene: 4. This CDR3 has 13 amino acids. Germline-derived CDR1 and CDR2 are MNHEY and SVGAGI. Assay used: immunoSEQ multiplex PCR; TCRdb lists only in-frame clones, some missing. The sample contains 25,000 to 35,000 clones, 91% of which appear only once. This clonotype was obtained from a man between 45 and 60 years old with lung cancer. The chain is built from TRBV6-5 and TRBJ2-1; 7 nucleotides agree with TRBD1. The specimen sequenced was PBMCs. CDR3 loop: CASRGDRDNEQFF. The CDR3 bases are TGTGCCAGCAGGGGAGACAGGGACAATGAGCAGTTCTTC.